The 2 T cell receptor beta chains listed next were all sequenced from one sample in a study of blood T cell repertoires in COVID-19. Profiled with immunoSEQ multiplex PCR; TCRdb holds only in-frame clones, not every one. The sample records around 220,000 clones, 86% being singletons. Sample: peripheral blood. These receptors were obtained from a woman in her forties or fifties with COVID-19, enrolled during active disease.

V and J are TRBV30 and TRBJ1-2; possible D gene TRBD1, 6 bases. Germline V lookup: CDR1 GTSNPN, CDR2 SVGIG (reference sequence). V lost 4 bases, J lost 5 bases, and 14 bases lay in between. The CDR3 has 13 residues. The CDR3 region has the DNA TGTGCCTGGATTAGACAGGAACCATATGGCTACACCTTC. Its translation is CAWIRQEPYGYTF.

V and J are TRBV19 and TRBJ2-3; D possibly corresponds to TRBD2 (5 bases). This CDR3 is 12 amino acids long. Germline CDR1 reads LNHDA; CDR2 reads SQIVND (reference sequence). V lost 6 bases and J lost 7, with 11 bases in between. The CDR3 loop is CASSPGVYTQYF. The CDR3 nucleotides are TGTGCCAGTAGCCCCGGGGTCTATACGCAGTATTTT.